This record concerns one T cell receptor beta chain sequence. These data come from a study of blood T cell repertoires in COVID-19. Looking at the study overall: T cells, B-cell-depleted T cells, or PBMCs supplied cDNA or gDNA.

The length of the CDR3 is 13 residues. Germline trimming cut 5 bases from V and 8 bases from J; bases unmatched to any gene: 6. Germline lookup yields CDR1 MNHEY and CDR2 SMNVEV (reference sequence). The repertoire was sequenced with immunoSEQ multiplex PCR; TCRdb's copy has only in-frame clones and lacks some. The sample holds a few hundred thousand clones, approximately 85% seen once. The receptor was isolated from a woman in her forties or fifties who had recovered from COVID-19. The source material was PBMCs or T cells enriched from blood (not recorded which). The V call is TRBV27, the J call TRBJ1-2, with 9 nucleotides matching TRBD1. CDR3 in amino acids: CASSPRTGDGYTF. The DNA for the CDR3 is TGTGCCAGCAGTCCCCGGACAGGGGACGGCTACACCTTC.